Below are 9 T cell receptor beta chains sequenced from a single sample in a study of T cell repertoires in cytomegalovirus infection (dated by TCRdb to 2018 to 2020). The treatment or condition label, read with the paper, signifies: in vitro stimulation with specific CMV peptide epitopes to enrich CMV-specific T cells. The run used an Illumina HiSeq 1500. In-frame beta chains were kept once TCRdb had trimmed the public reads at Q25 with fastp and called clones with MiXCR. Each entry is one CDR3 protein sequence, shown with its most common DNA and genes. The sample table shows 830,000 or so distinct CDR3 sequences, and 32% are seen once. Of the sample, 9.5% to 15% falls within the top ten clones. Antigens of these TCRs are unknown. The source material was cultured CD8+ T cells from PBMCs, sampled from culture after CMV antigen stimulation. These receptors were obtained from a human donor in good health (CMV status not recorded). Some clones in this sample may be carry-over from other donors' samples.

The V and J genes are TRBV2 and TRBJ2-7, with 7 positions matching TRBD2. The ends lost 0 bases at V and 9 bases at J; junction bases unmatched: 14. Germline loops: CDR1 SNHLY, CDR2 FYNNEI. The CDR3 consists of 16 residues. The CDR3 is CASSEALQGLVFAQYV. The CDR3, as DNA: TGTGCCAGCAGTGAAGCGCTTCAAGGACTAGTCTTTGCGCAGTACGTC.

The J gene is TRBJ1-1, the V gene TRBV19, with D possibly being TRBD1 (5 bases). This CDR3 contains 12 residues. V shed 6 bases and J shed 4 bases, with 9 bases lying between them. Germline CDR1 reads LNHDA; CDR2 reads SQIVND (reference sequence). The CDR3 loop is CASRWGGTEAFF. The CDR3 DNA reads as TGTGCCAGTAGATGGGGGGGCACTGAAGCTTTCTTT.

The CDR3 nucleotides are TGTGCCAGCAGCTTCGAGGGCAGGCTCGACGAGCAGTACTTC. Its protein is CASSFEGRLDEQYF. This sequence joins TRBV5-6 and TRBJ2-7, with D tentatively TRBD2 (5 bases). Per germline, CDR1 SGHDT and CDR2 YYEEEE. Trimming shortened V by 2 bases and J by 5 bases, and 14 bases separated the two germline ends. The CDR3 has 14 amino acids.

This chain connects TRBV6-2 or TRBV6-3 to TRBJ2-7; D possibly corresponds to TRBD1 (5 bases). Trimming pared 3 bases from V and 6 bases from J, leaving 12 bases between. Germline V gene sequence: CDR1 MNHEY, CDR2 SVGEGT. There are 13 residues in the CDR3. The CDR3 protein is CASSYNLGREQYV. CDR3 DNA sequence: TGTGCCAGCAGTTATAACTTGGGGCGCGAGCAGTACGTC.

This clonotype was detected a few times. This rearrangement joins TRBV9 to TRBJ2-2; 10 bases line up with TRBD2. CDR3 length: 17 residues. V shed 4 bases and J 7 bases; nucleotides not matched to a gene: 13. Germline V gene data show CDR1 as SGDLS and CDR2 as YYNGEE. The CDR3 region is CASSSIAGGLERGELFF. The DNA for the CDR3 is TGTGCCAGCAGCTCTATAGCGGGGGGCCTGGAACGCGGGGAGCTGTTTTTT.

This clonotype was observed a few times. The V gene is TRBV7-9, the J gene TRBJ1-4; no clear D gene. The CDR3 spans 14 residues. V dropped 4 bases and J dropped 0 bases, with 6 bases sitting between them. Germline values: CDR1 SEHNR, CDR2 FQNEAQ (reference sequence). CDR3 sequence: CASSSETTNEKLFF. As DNA, the CDR3 is TGTGCCAGCAGCTCTGAAACAACTAATGAAAAACTGTTTTTT.

This clonotype has a handful of counts. V gene TRBV12-5 combines with J gene TRBJ1-1; D gene uncertain. V lost 1 base and J lost 8, with 8 bases in between. Germline V gene sequence: CDR1 LGHNT, CDR2 FRNRAP. This CDR3 comprises 12 residues. CDR3 in DNA: TGTGCTAGTGGTTTGGGAACCTACGAAGCTTTCTTT. It codes for CASGLGTYEAFF.

The V call is TRBV4-1, the J call TRBJ1-4; maybe TRBD1 (6 bases). The CDR3 extends over 16 amino acids. Between the trimmed V and J ends, which lost 1 base and 7 bases, there was a span of 16 bases. Germline CDR1 and CDR2: MGHRA and YSYEKL. The CDR3 sequence is CASSQGDRIKGEKLFF. The CDR3 bases are TGCGCCAGCAGCCAAGGCGACAGGATTAAAGGTGAAAAACTGTTTTTT.

The gene calls are TRBV4-3 and TRBJ1-1; D not certain. V was cut by 1 base and J by 1 base, with 10 bases left in between. In germline, CDR1 is LGHNA, CDR2 YSLEER. The CDR3 runs 15 residues. CDR3 residues: CASSQGFIENTEAFF. CDR3 DNA sequence: TGCGCCAGCAGCCAAGGATTTATAGAGAACACTGAAGCTTTCTTT.